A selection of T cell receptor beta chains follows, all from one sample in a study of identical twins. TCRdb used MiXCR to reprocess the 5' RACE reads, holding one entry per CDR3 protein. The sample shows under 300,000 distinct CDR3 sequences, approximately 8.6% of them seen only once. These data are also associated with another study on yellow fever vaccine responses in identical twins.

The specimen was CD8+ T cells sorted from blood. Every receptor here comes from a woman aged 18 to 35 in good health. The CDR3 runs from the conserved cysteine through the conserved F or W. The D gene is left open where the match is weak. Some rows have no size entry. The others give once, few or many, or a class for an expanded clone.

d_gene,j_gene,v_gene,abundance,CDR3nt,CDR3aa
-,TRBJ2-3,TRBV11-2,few,TGTGCCAGCAGCTTAGTACCTAACACAGATACGCAGTATTTT,CASSLVPNTDTQYF
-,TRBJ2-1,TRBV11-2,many,TGTGCCAGCAGCTCACGGATCAATGAGCAGTTCTTC,CASSSRINEQFF
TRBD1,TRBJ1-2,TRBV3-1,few,TGTGCCAGCAGCAGTCCTCTCGGGACAGGGGATTGGGGCTACACCTTC,CASSSPLGTGDWGYTF
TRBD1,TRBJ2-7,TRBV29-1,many,TGCAGCGTTGAGGGGACAGGGGGCTCCTACGAGCAGTACTTC,CSVEGTGGSYEQYF
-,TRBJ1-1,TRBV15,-,TGTGCCACCAGCAGTGACGGGGGCTGGATGAACACTGAAGCTTTCTTT,CATSSDGGWMNTEAFF
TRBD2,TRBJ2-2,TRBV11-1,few,TGTGCCAGCAGCTCCTTTTTAGTAAGACTAGCGGATAACACCGGGGAGCTGTTTTTT,CASSSFLVRLADNTGELFF
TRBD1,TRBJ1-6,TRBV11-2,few,TGTGCCAGCAGCTTAGGGTTACCGGGACAGGGAAGGTATTCACCCCTCCACTTT,CASSLGLPGQGRYSPLHF
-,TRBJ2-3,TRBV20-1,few,TGCAGTGCTAGAGATCTTCGGCAGGTGGGGGAGACAGATACGCAGTATTTT,CSARDLRQVGETDTQYF
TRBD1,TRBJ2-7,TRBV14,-,TGTGCCAGCAGCCAAGATATGGACAGGGGCGCCTACTACGAGCAGTACTTC,CASSQDMDRGAYYEQYF
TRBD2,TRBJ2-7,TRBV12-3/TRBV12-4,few,TGTGCCAGCAGTTTCCATAGCGGGAGGCCGGGAGGGGGTGAGCAGTACTTC,CASSFHSGRPGGGEQYF
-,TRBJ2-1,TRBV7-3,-,TGTGCCAGCAGCTTAAACCCTGACAGCTACAATGAGCAGTTCTTC,CASSLNPDSYNEQFF
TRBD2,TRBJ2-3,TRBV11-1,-,TGTGCCAGCAGCCCTTTCGGGGCAGGGTCCCTAGCGGGAGTGGTAGATACGCAGTATTTT,CASSPFGAGSLAGVVDTQYF
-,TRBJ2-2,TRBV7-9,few,TGTGCCAGCAGCCCCCCAGGGCCCCAGGGGTTGGACGGGGAGCTGTTTTTT,CASSPPGPQGLDGELFF
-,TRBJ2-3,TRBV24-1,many,TGTGCCACCAGTGATTTCAACGATAACACAGATACGCAGTATTTT,CATSDFNDNTDTQYF
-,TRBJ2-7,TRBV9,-,TGTGCCAGCAGCGGGGGGGGGGCTTCAGACGAGCAGTACTTC,CASSGGGASDEQYF
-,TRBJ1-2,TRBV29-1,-,TGCAGCGGCCGCGGAGCGGGGGATGGCTACACCTTC,CSGRGAGDGYTF
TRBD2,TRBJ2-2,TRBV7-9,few,TGTGCCAGCTTCAGGACTAGCGATCCTCGGGAGCTGTTTTTT,CASFRTSDPRELFF
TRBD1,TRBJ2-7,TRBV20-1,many,TGCAGTGCTAATACAGGGGGTTACGAGCAGTACTTC,CSANTGGYEQYF
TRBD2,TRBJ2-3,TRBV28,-,TGTGCCAGCAGTTTTGATAGCGGGAGGGCTGGAAGGACAGATACGCAGTATTTT,CASSFDSGRAGRTDTQYF
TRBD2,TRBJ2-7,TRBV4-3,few,TGCGCCAGCAGCCACTCTAGCGGGAAAGGCTACGAGCAGTACTTC,CASSHSSGKGYEQYF
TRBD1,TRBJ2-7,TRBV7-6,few,TGTGCCAGCAGCCCGGGACAGGGACTGAGGGAGCAGTACTTC,CASSPGQGLREQYF
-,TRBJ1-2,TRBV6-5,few,TGTGCCAGCAGTTACGGTGGAGGGAGGCCCGAATATGGCTACACCTTC,CASSYGGGRPEYGYTF
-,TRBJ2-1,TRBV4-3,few,TGCGCCAGCAGCACCCTCAACAGGGATGGCAATGAGCAGTTCTTC,CASSTLNRDGNEQFF
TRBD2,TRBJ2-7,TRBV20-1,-,TGCAGTGCTAGAGATCTGGGACTAGCCTACGAGCAGTACTTC,CSARDLGLAYEQYF
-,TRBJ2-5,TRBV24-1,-,TGTGCCACCAGTCAAGGGACAACGGAGACCCAGTACTTC,CATSQGTTETQYF
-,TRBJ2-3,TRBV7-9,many,TGTGCCAGCAGCTTAGCGGCAGCTAGCACAGATACGCAGTATTTT,CASSLAAASTDTQYF
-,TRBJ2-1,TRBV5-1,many,TGCGCCAGCAGCTTGGGGGGGGCGAATGAGCAGTTCTTC,CASSLGGANEQFF
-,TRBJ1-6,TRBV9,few,TGTGCCAGCAGCTTTGAGGGTCAAAATTCACCCCTCCACTTT,CASSFEGQNSPLHF
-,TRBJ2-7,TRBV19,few,TGTGCCAGTAGGGGGGCGAGCTCCTACGAGCAGTACTTC,CASRGASSYEQYF
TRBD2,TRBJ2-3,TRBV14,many,TGTGCCAGCAGCCAATTTACTAGCGTGGATACGCAGTATTTT,CASSQFTSVDTQYF
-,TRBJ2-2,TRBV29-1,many,TGCAGCGCTCGACTAGAGAACACCGGGGAGCTGTTTTTT,CSARLENTGELFF
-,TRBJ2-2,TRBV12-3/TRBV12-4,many,TGTGCCAGCAGCTCCAATATCGGGGAGCTGTTTTTT,CASSSNIGELFF
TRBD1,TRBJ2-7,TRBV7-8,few,TGTGCCAGCAGCTCCAAACCCGGGACAGGGGCCTACGAGCAGTACTTC,CASSSKPGTGAYEQYF
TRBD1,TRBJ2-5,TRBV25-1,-,TGTGCCAGCAGTTCCGCCGGGACAGAGTACCAAGAGACCCAGTACTTC,CASSSAGTEYQETQYF
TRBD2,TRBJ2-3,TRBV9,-,TGTGCCAGCAGCTTCGGGACTAGCGTTGCAGATACGCAGTATTTT,CASSFGTSVADTQYF
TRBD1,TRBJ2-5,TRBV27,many,TGTGCCAGCAGCCCGGACAGGGACCAAGAGACCCAGTACTTC,CASSPDRDQETQYF
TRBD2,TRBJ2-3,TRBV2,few,TGTGCCAGCGGGGGACTAGCGGGAGTGTACGATACGCAGTATTTT,CASGGLAGVYDTQYF
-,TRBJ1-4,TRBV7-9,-,TGTGCCAGCACCTCCTCGACAGTTAGTGAAAAACTGTTTTTT,CASTSSTVSEKLFF